The clone carrying this T cell receptor beta chain was picked up many times. Its antigen is still unknown. The data stem from a study of Graves' ophthalmopathy and Graves' hyperthyroidism. Findings and caveats of the study: Most thyroid-expanded clonotypes exceeding 0.001 frequency were also found in blood.

None of the included patients had other autoimmune diseases, uncontrolled infections, pregnancy or lactation, as these led to exclusion. Symptoms, serum thyroxine and TRAb, thyroid ultrasound, and orbital computed tomography formed the diagnostic basis. The authors amplified TCR beta CDR3 regions, and they did so from RNA transcripts for repertoire sequencing. HTBI primers primed a first-round RT-PCR, and a second-round multiplex PCR followed. TCRdb used MiXCR to reprocess the multiplex PCR reads, holding one entry per CDR3 protein. Of about 500,000 distinct CDR3 sequences in the sample, just under 40% were seen once. Trimming removed 7 bases at V and 1 base at J, with 7 bases between. Germline V CDR1 and CDR2: SQVTM, ANQGSEA. The CDR3 has 11 amino acids.

Sequencing used peripheral blood or thyroid tissue (not recorded which). The genes are TRBV29-1 and TRBJ1-1; D may be TRBD1 (5 bases). This clonotype was sampled from an adult man with Graves' hyperthyroidism. In DNA form, the CDR3 reads TGCAGCGGGCAGGGGAACACTGAAGCTTTCTTT. Translation gives CSGQGNTEAFF.